The clone carrying this TCR beta chain was counted once. Alpha and beta chains were covered, as first-strand cDNA relied on TRAV- and TRBV-specific primers. TCR amplification used about 20 PCR cycles, a constant-region primer and a V-primer adapter. TCRdb re-called the reads with MiXCR, one entry per CDR3 protein. This sample has around 100,000 distinct CDR3 sequences; around 20% occur once, and the top ten carry 4.1%. The time point here: after trial treatment. Treatment meaning: LDRT plus nivolumab, ipilimumab, low-dose cyclophosphamide and aspirin (RACIN trial). The donors, trial participants, received nivolumab, ipilimumab, aspirin, low-dose cyclophosphamide and low-dose radiotherapy. The data are from a study of low-dose radiotherapy and immunotherapy resistance in tumors. The wider study: For Cohort 1, fractions of 0.5 Gy were given every 2 weeks, reaching 6.5 Gy overall. Intravenous ipilimumab 1 mg/kg every six weeks was given with nivolumab 240 mg every two weeks.

This CDR3 spans 15 amino acids. V lost 3 bases to trimming and J lost 5 bases; unmatched junction nucleotides: 4. Looked up from germline, CDR1 is SGHAT and CDR2 is FQDESV (reference sequence). Sequences were derived from PBMCs, sampled after low-dose radiotherapy plus immunotherapy. The chain has TRBV11-1 and TRBJ2-7, with TRBD2 identical over 13 bases. This sequence originates from a male donor with prostate cancer. The CDR3 sequence is CASSFRLAGGHEQYF. The CDR3, as DNA: TGTGCCAGCAGCTTTCGACTAGCGGGGGGCCACGAGCAGTACTTC.